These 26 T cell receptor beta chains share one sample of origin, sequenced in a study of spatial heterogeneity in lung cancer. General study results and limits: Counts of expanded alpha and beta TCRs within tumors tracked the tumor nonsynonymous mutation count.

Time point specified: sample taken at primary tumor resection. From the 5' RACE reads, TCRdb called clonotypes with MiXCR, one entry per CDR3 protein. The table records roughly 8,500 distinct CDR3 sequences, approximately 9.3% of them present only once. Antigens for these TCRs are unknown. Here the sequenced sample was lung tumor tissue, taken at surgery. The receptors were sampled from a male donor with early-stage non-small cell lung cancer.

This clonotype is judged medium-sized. The DNA of the CDR3 is TGCGCCAGCAGCTTGGCCCAGAGAGCAAGCACTGAAGCTTTCTTT. Translating it yields CASSLAQRASTEAFF. The chain has TRBV5-1 and TRBJ1-1; D is unclear. The V end was cut by 0 bases, the J end by 4 bases, with 13 bases between. The CDR3 has 15 residues. Germline V lookup: CDR1 SGHRS, CDR2 YFSETQ.

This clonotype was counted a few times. CDR3 in DNA: TGTGCCAGCAGCGGGGGGGGCTACAATGAGCAGTTCTTC. Translation gives CASSGGGYNEQFF. V usage is TRBV7-2 and J usage is TRBJ2-1, with 7 bases fitting TRBD2. V trimming: 5 bases; J trimming: 3 bases; junction bases outside the gene matches: 1. Germline V gene data show CDR1 as SGHTA and CDR2 as FQGNSA. The CDR3 is 13 residues long. The variable domain in full, completed from reference TRBV7-2 and TRBJ2-1, reads GAGVSQSPSNKVTEKGKDVELRCDPISGHTALYWYRQSLGQGLEFLIYFQGNSAPDKSGLPSDRFSAERTGGSVSTLTIQRTQQEDSAVYLCASSGGGYNEQFFGPGTRLTVL.

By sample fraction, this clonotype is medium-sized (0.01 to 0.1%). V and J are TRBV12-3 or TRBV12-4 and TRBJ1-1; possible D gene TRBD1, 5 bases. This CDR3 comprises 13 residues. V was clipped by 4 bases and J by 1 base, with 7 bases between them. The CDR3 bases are TGTGCCAGCAGTTCACAGGAGAACACTGAAGCTTTCTTT. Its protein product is CASSSQENTEAFF.

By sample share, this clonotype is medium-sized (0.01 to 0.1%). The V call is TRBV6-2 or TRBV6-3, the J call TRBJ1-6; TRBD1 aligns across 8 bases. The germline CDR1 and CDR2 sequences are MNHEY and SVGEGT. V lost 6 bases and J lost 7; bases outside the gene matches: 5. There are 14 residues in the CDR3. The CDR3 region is CASSRTGSNSPLHF. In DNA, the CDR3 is TGTGCCAGCAGCCGGACAGGGTCGAATTCACCCCTCCACTTT.

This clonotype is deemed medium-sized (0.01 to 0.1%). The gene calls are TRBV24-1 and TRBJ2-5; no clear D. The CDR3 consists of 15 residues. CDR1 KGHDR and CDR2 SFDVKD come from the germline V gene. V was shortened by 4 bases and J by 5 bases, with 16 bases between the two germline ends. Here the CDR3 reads CATSEGVGGMETQYF. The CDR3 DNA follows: TGTGCCACCAGTGAGGGCGTAGGCGGAATGGAGACCCAGTACTTC.

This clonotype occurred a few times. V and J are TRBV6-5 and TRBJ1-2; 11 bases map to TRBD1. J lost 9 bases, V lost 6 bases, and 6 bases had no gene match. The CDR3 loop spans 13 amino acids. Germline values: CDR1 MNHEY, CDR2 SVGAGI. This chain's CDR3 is CASSSRTGGSYTF. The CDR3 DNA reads TGTGCCAGCAGCTCGAGGACAGGGGGCAGCTACACCTTC.

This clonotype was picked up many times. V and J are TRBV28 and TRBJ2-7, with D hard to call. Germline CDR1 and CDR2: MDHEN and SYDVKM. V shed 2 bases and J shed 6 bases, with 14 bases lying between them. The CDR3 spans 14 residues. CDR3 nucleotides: TGTGCCAGCAGTTTACTCCTGGTCCTGGCCGAGCAGTACTTC. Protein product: CASSLLLVLAEQYF.

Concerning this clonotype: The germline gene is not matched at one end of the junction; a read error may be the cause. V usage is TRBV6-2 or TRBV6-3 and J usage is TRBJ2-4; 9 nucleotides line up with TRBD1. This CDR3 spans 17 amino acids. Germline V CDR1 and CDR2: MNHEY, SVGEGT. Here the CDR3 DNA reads TGTGCCAGGAGTTTACCTACAGGGGGCCTAGCCAAAAACATTCAGTACTTC. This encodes CARSLPTGGLAKNIQYF.

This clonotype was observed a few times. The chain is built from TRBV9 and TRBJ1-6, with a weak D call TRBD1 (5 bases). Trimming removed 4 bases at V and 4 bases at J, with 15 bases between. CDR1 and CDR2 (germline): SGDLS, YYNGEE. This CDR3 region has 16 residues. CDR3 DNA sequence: TGTGCCAGCAGCCCTGGGACGGACTTATATAATTCACCCCTCCACTTT. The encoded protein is CASSPGTDLYNSPLHF.

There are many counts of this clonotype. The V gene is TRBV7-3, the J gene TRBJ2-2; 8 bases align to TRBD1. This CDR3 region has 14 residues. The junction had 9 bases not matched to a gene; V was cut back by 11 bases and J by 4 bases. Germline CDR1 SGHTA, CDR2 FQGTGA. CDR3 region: CAGVRTGGTGELFF. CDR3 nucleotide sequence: TGTGCCGGCGTAAGAACAGGGGGCACCGGGGAGCTGTTTTTT.

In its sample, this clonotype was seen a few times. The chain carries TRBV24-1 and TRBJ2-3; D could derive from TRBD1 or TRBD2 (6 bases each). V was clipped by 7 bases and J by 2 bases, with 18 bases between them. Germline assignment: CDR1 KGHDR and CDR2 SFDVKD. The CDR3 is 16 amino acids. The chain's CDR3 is CATSARGRAITDTQYF. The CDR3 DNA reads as TGTGCCACCAGCGCCCGGGGGCGGGCCATCACAGATACGCAGTATTTT.

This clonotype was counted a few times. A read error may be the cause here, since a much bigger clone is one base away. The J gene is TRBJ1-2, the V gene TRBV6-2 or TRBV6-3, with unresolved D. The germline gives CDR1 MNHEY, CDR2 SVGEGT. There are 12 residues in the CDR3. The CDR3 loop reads CASSDHVYDYTF. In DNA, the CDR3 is TGTGCCAGCAGCGACCATGTCTATGACTACACCTTC.

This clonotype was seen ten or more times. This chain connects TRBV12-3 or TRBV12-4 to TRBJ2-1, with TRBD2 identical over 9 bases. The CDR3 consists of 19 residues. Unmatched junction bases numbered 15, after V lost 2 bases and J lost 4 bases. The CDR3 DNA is TGTGCCAGCAGTTTATGGGGCTTGCGGGGGGGCCCGAGATACAATGAGCAGTTCTTC. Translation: CASSLWGLRGGPRYNEQFF.

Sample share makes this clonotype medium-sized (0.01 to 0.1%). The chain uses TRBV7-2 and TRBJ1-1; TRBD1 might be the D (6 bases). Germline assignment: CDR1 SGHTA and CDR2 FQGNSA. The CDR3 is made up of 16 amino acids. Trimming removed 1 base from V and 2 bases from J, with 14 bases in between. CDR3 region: CASSLGPGQKNTEAFF. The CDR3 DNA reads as TGTGCCAGCAGCTTAGGGCCGGGACAAAAAAACACTGAAGCTTTCTTT.

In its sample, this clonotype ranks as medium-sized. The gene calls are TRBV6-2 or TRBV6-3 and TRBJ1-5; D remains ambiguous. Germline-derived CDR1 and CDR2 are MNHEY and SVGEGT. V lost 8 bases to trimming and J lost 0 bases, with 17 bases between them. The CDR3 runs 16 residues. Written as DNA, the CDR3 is TGTGCCAGCCGCCCGGCATCGTACGCTAGCAATCAGCCCCAGCATTTT. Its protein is CASRPASYASNQPQHF.

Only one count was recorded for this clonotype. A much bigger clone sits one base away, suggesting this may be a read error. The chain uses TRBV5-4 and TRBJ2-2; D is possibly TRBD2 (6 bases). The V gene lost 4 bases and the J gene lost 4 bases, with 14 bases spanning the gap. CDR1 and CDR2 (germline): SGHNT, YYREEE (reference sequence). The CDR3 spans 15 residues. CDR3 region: CASSPGSPTTGELFF. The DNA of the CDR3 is TGTGCCAGCAGCCCCGGGAGCCCGACCACCGGGGAGCTGTTTTTT.

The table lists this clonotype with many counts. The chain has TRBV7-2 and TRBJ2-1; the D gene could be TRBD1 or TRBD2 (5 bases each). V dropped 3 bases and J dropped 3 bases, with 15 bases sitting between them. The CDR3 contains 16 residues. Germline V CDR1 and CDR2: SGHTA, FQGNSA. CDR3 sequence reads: CASSLQSGASYNEQFF. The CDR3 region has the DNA TGTGCCAGCAGCTTGCAATCCGGGGCCAGCTACAATGAGCAGTTCTTC. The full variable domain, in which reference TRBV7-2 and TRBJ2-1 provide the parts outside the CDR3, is GAGVSQSPSNKVTEKGKDVELRCDPISGHTALYWYRQSLGQGLEFLIYFQGNSAPDKSGLPSDRFSAERTGGSVSTLTIQRTQQEDSAVYLCASSLQSGASYNEQFFGPGTRLTVL.

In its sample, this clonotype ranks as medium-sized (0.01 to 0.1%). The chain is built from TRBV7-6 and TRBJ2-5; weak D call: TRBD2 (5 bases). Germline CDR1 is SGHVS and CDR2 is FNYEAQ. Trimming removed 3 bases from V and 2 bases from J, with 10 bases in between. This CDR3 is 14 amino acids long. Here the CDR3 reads CASSFGPGQETQYF. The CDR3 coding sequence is TGTGCCAGCAGCTTCGGACCGGGGCAAGAGACCCAGTACTTC.

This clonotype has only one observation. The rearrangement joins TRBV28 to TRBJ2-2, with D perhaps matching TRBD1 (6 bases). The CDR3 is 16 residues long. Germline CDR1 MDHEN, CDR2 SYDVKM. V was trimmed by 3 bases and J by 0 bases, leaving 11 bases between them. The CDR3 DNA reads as TGTGCCAGCAGTTTCCGTAGGACAGCGAACACCGGGGAGCTGTTTTTT. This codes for CASSFRRTANTGELFF.

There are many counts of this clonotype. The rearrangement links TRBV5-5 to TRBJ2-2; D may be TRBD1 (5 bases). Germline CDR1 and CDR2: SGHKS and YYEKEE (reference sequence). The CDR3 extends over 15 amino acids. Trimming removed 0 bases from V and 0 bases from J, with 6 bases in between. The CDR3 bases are TGTGCCAGCAGCTTGGGACAGACGAACACCGGGGAGCTGTTTTTT. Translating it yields CASSLGQTNTGELFF.

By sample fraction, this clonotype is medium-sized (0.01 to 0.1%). CDR3 sequence: CASSSGRVNTEAFF. CDR3 sequence (DNA): TGTGCCAGCAGCTCCGGCAGGGTTAACACTGAAGCTTTCTTT. This chain joins TRBV7-2 and TRBJ1-1; D perhaps matches TRBD1 (5 bases). The ends were cut back, 4 bases at V and 2 bases at J, with 11 bases in the middle. Per germline, CDR1 SGHTA and CDR2 FQGNSA. The CDR3 has 14 amino acids.

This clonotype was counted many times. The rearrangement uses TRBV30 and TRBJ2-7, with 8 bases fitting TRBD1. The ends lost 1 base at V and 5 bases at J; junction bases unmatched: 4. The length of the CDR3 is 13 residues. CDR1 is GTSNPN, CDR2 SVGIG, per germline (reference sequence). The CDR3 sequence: CAWSGNRGNEQYF. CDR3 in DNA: TGTGCCTGGAGTGGTAACAGGGGGAACGAGCAGTACTTC.

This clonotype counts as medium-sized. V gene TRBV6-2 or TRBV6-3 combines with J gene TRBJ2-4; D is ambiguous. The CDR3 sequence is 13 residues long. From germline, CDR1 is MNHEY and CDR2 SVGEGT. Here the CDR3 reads CAHSVGAKNIQYF. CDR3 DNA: TGTGCGCACTCTGTAGGTGCCAAAAACATTCAGTACTTC.

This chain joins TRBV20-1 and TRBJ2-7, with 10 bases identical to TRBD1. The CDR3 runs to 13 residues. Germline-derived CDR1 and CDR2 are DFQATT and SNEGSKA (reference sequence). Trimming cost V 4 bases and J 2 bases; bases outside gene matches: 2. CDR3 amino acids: CSAIGTGAYEQYF. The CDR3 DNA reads TGCAGTGCTATAGGGACAGGGGCCTACGAGCAGTACTTC.

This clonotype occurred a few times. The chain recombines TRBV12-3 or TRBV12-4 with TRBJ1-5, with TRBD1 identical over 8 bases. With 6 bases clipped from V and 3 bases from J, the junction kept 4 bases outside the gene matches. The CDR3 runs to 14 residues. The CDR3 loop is CASRMTGDNQPQHF. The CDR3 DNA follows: TGTGCCAGCAGGATGACAGGGGACAATCAGCCCCAGCATTTT.

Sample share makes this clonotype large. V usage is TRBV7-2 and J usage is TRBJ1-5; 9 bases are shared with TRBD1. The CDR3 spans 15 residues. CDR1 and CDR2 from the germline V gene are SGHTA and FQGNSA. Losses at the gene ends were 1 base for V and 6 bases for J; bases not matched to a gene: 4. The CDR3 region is CASSLGTGVRQPQHF. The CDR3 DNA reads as TGTGCCAGCAGCTTAGGGACAGGGGTCCGTCAGCCCCAGCATTTT.